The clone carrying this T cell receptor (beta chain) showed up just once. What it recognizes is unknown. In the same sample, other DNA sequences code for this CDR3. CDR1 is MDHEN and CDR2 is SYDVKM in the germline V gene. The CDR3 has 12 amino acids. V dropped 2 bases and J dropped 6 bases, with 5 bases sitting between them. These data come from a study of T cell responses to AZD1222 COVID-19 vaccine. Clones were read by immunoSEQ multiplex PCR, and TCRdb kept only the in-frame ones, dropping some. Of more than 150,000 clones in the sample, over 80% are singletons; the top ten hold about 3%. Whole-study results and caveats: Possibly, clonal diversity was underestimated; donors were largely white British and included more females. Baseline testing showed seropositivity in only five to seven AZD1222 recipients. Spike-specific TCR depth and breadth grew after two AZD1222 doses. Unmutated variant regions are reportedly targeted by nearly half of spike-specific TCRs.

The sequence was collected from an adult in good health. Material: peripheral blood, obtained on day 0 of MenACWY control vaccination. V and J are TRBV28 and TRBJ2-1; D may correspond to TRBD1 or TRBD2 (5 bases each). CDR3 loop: CASSLGGNEQFF. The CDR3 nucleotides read TGTGCCAGCAGTTTAGGGGGCAATGAGCAGTTCTTC.